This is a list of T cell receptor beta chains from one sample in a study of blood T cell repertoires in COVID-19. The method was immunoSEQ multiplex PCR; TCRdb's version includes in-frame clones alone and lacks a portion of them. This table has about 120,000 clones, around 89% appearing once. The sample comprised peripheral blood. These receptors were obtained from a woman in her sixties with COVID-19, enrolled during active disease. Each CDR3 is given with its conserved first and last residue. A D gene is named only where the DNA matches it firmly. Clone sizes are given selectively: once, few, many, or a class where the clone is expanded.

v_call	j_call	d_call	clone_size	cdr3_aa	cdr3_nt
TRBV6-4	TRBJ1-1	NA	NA	CASSIGRQENTEAFF	TGTGCCAGCAGTATAGGCCGACAAGAGAACACTGAAGCTTTCTTT
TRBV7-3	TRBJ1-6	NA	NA	CASSLRRDWGSPLHF	TGTGCCAGCAGCTTAAGAAGGGACTGGGGTTCACCCCTCCACTTT
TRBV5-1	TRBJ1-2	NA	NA	CASSLRGQTGYTF	TGCGCCAGCAGCTTGAGGGGACAAACTGGCTACACCTTC
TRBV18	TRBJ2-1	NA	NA	CASSHGQYNEQFF	TGTGCCAGCTCACATGGACAGTACAATGAGCAGTTCTTC
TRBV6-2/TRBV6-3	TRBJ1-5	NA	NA	CASSYLRISNQPQHF	TGTGCCAGCAGTTATTTGCGGATTAGCAATCAGCCCCAGCATTTT
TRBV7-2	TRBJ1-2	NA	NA	CASSSSGAGYTF	TGTGCCAGCAGCTCTTCAGGGGCTGGCTACACCTTC
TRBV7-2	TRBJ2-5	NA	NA	CASSLERLRGQETQYF	TGTGCCAGCAGCTTAGAACGTCTCAGGGGACAAGAGACCCAGTACTTC
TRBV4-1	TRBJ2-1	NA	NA	CASSHPDRNNEQFF	TGCGCCAGCAGCCACCCAGACAGGAACAATGAGCAGTTCTTC
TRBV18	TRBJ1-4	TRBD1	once	CASSEGQVGEKLFF	TGTGCCAGCTCAGAAGGACAGGTTGGTGAAAAACTGTTTTTT
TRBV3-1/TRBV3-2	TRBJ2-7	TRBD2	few	CASSQGLAGIVYEQYF	TGTGCCAGCAGCCAGGGACTAGCGGGGATTGTCTACGAGCAGTACTTC
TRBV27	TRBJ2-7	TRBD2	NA	CASSAGLVRSYEQYF	TGTGCCAGCAGTGCCGGACTAGTGCGAAGTTATGAGCAGTACTTC
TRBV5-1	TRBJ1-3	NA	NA	CASSLEPRASGNTIYF	TGCGCCAGCAGCTTGGAGCCGAGAGCCTCTGGAAACACCATATATTTT
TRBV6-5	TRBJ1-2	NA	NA	CASRGRGGEIYGYTF	TGTGCCAGCAGAGGCAGGGGTGGGGAGATATATGGCTACACCTTC
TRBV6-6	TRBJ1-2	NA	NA	CASSYSTGQTNYGYTF	TGTGCCAGCAGTTACTCGACTGGACAGACTAACTATGGCTACACCTTC
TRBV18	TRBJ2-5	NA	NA	CASSSGQMGQETQYF	TGTGCCAGCTCATCTGGACAGATGGGCCAAGAGACCCAGTACTTC
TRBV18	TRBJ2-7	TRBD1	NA	CASSPPGGNYEQYF	TGTGCCAGCTCACCACCAGGGGGCAATTACGAGCAGTACTTC
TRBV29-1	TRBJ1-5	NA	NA	CSVGGPSSDQPQHF	TGCAGCGTTGGGGGCCCATCATCAGATCAGCCCCAGCATTTT
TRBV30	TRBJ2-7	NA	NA	CAWSVSVYEQYF	TGTGCCTGGAGTGTATCAGTCTACGAGCAGTACTTC
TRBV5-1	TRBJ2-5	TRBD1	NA	CASTGQGFEETQYF	TGCGCCAGCACTGGACAGGGGTTTGAGGAGACCCAGTACTTC
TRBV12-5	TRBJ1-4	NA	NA	CASGLVPPGDKLFF	TGTGCTAGTGGTTTGGTACCTCCCGGAGACAAACTGTTTTTT
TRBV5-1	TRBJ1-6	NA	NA	CASSGGTEPNSPLHF	TGCGCCAGCAGCGGGGGGACTGAACCGAATTCACCCCTCCACTTT
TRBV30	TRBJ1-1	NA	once	CAWRVHGGNTEAFF	TGTGCCTGGAGGGTCCACGGAGGGAACACTGAAGCTTTCTTT
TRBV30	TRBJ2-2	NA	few	CAWTVNTGELFF	TGTGCCTGGACAGTGAACACCGGGGAGCTGTTTTTT
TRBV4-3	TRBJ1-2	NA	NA	CASSQVLAGRGYTF	TGCGCCAGCAGCCAGGTTCTGGCAGGGCGCGGCTACACCTTC
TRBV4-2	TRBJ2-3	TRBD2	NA	CASSMAGVTDTQYF	TGTGCCAGCAGTATGGCGGGGGTCACAGATACGCAGTATTTT
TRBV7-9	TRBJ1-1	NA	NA	CASSLRGARSEAFF	TGTGCCAGCAGCTTGCGGGGGGCGAGGTCTGAAGCTTTCTTT
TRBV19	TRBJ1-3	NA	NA	CASSIGNSGNTIYF	TGTGCCAGTAGTATAGGTAACTCTGGAAACACCATATATTTT
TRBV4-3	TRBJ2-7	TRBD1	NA	CASSQDWTGFYEQYF	TGCGCCAGCAGCCAAGATTGGACAGGATTCTACGAGCAGTACTTC
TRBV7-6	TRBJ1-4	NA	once	CARPTLPGLFF	TGTGCCAGACCGACTCTACCGGGACTGTTTTTT
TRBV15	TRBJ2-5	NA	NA	CATSRGKETQYF	TGTGCCACCAGCAGAGGTAAAGAGACCCAGTACTTC